The 7 T cell receptor beta chains presented below share a single source sample, sequenced in a study of T cell responses to AZD1222 COVID-19 vaccine. Sequenced by immunoSEQ multiplex PCR; TCRdb stores in-frame clones only, minus some. The sample holds 70,000 to 90,000 clones, roughly 91% seen once. The specimen comprised peripheral blood, sampled 28 days after the second AZD1222 dose. The origin of the receptors is an adult who received the AZD1222 COVID-19 vaccine.

The rearrangement joins TRBV30 to TRBJ1-2; perhaps TRBD1 as D (5 bases). Germline CDR1 and CDR2: GTSNPN and SVGIG (reference sequence). The V end was cut by 4 bases, the J end by 5 bases, with 14 bases between. The CDR3 is made up of 13 amino acids. This chain's CDR3 is CAWTPGGVYGYTF. The CDR3 DNA sequence: TGTGCCTGGACCCCCGGGGGTGTGTATGGCTACACCTTC.

This clone has just one count. The chain carries TRBV6-6 and TRBJ2-2, with TRBD2 identical over 8 bases. V lost 5 bases to trimming and J lost 6 bases; unmatched junction nucleotides: 26. This CDR3 has 21 residues. The germline CDR1 and CDR2 sequences are MNHNY and SVGAGI (reference sequence). CDR3 nucleotide sequence: TGTGCCAGCAGTCAACTAGCGGCAGAATTTGGCACAAGTATAGGTTCCGGGGAGCTGTTTTTT. It is translated as CASSQLAAEFGTSIGSGELFF.

The V call is TRBV30, the J call TRBJ1-4; D is unresolved. The CDR3 runs 13 residues. V was pared by 4 bases and J by 4 bases, with 10 bases between. Germline CDR1 and CDR2: GTSNPN and SVGIG (reference sequence). CDR3 bases: TGTGCCTGGATATCAGTTGATAATGAAAAACTGTTTTTT. The encoded protein is CAWISVDNEKLFF.

The chain carries TRBV29-1 and TRBJ2-1; 12 nucleotides agree with TRBD2. This CDR3 is 14 amino acids long. V was pared by 8 bases and J by 3 bases, with 5 bases of the junction left unmatched. CDR1 SQVTM and CDR2 ANQGSEA come from the germline V gene. The CDR3 region has the DNA TGCAGCTTTACTAGCGGGGGGAACTACAATGAGCAGTTCTTC. This encodes CSFTSGGNYNEQFF.

This chain links TRBV4-2 with TRBJ2-3, with a possible D match to TRBD1 (5 bases). The CDR3 covers 15 residues. Germline CDR1 LGHNA, CDR2 YNFKEQ. Trimming shortened V by 1 base and J by 4 bases, and 12 bases separated the two germline ends. The CDR3 reads CASSQVLQVADTQYF. CDR3 sequence (DNA): TGTGCCAGCAGCCAAGTTCTACAGGTGGCAGATACGCAGTATTTT.

CDR3 in amino acids: CASSSRTGGGSPLHF. CDR3 nucleotides: TGTGCCAGCAGTTCCCGGACAGGGGGGGGTTCACCCCTCCACTTT. The chain joins TRBV28 to TRBJ1-6; 10 nucleotides align to TRBD1. Per germline, CDR1 MDHEN and CDR2 SYDVKM. Trimming took 4 bases from V and 9 from J; bases not matched to a gene: 6. The CDR3 spans 15 residues.

This chain links TRBV19 with TRBJ2-5, with 13 bases fitting TRBD2. CDR3 length: 16 residues. Germline V lookup: CDR1 LNHDA, CDR2 SQIVND (reference sequence). V was pared by 5 bases and J by 4 bases, with 7 bases of the junction left unmatched. CDR3 loop: CASSGTSGVPGETQYF. The CDR3 coding sequence is TGTGCCAGTAGTGGGACTAGCGGGGTACCAGGAGAGACCCAGTACTTC.